The rows below give T cell receptor beta chains drawn from one sample of a study of cytomegalovirus exposure and HLA in healthy donors. Sequencing used immunoSEQ multiplex PCR; TCRdb keeps in-frame clones, though not all of them. The data contain over 150,000 clones, 60% to 85% of them singletons. The sequenced sample consisted of PBMCs. Receptor source: a woman aged 45-65 years in good health and CMV-seropositive. Each CDR3 is given with its conserved first and last residue. D genes are given only for firm matches. A row's size may be missing; if present it is once, few, many or a size class.

j_call d_call clone_size v_call cdr3_aa cdr3_nt
TRBJ1-1 . . TRBV6-5 CASSYEPQVNTEAFF TGTGCCAGCAGTTACGAGCCCCAGGTGAACACTGAAGCTTTCTTT
TRBJ2-5 . . TRBV4-2 CASSSERLQETQYF TGTGCCAGCAGCTCAGAAAGACTCCAAGAGACCCAGTACTTC
TRBJ1-1 TRBD1 few TRBV11-2 CASSLAQGSTEAFF TGTGCCAGCAGCTTAGCACAGGGGAGCACTGAAGCTTTCTTT
TRBJ2-7 . . TRBV5-1 CASSLAGTQDRYEQYF TGCGCCAGCAGCTTGGCCGGGACACAGGATCGATACGAGCAGTACTTC
TRBJ2-1 . . TRBV5-4 CASSLGDRMLEQFF TGTGCCAGCAGCTTGGGAGACAGGATGCTTGAGCAGTTCTTC
TRBJ1-2 . . TRBV27 CASSLTGSDDYGYTF TGTGCCAGCAGTTTAACAGGGAGCGATGACTATGGCTACACCTTC
TRBJ2-3 TRBD1 . TRBV7-2 CASSLRGQADTQYF TGTGCCAGCAGCTTAAGGGGGCAGGCAGATACGCAGTATTTT
TRBJ1-1 . . TRBV30 CAWSVSLGGLEAFF TGTGCCTGGAGTGTGTCCTTGGGTGGACTGGAAGCTTTCTTT
TRBJ2-1 TRBD2 . TRBV28 CASSLGLAGVDEQFF TGTGCCAGCAGTTTAGGACTAGCGGGAGTGGATGAGCAGTTCTTC
TRBJ2-7 . . TRBV4-3 CASSQDLVGAGRGSYEQYF TGCGCCAGCAGCCAAGACTTGGTGGGGGCAGGGCGCGGATCCTACGAGCAGTACTTC
TRBJ1-1 TRBD1 . TRBV9 CASSGQGAEAFF TGTGCCAGCAGCGGTCAGGGGGCTGAAGCTTTCTTT
TRBJ2-7 TRBD2 . TRBV7-6 CASSLGGLALSEQYF TGTGCCAGCAGTCTTGGGGGACTAGCCCTCTCCGAGCAGTACTTC
TRBJ2-3 TRBD1 . TRBV29-1 CSVGGQSSTDTQYF TGCAGCGTTGGGGGACAGTCTAGCACAGATACGCAGTATTTT
TRBJ2-3 . . TRBV30 CAQGGPTDTDTQYF TGTGCCCAGGGAGGTCCGACAGACACAGATACGCAGTATTTT
TRBJ2-4 TRBD2 . TRBV19 CASSIIAGVVDSQYF TGTGCCAGTAGTATTATAGCGGGAGTCGTAGACAGTCAGTACTTC
TRBJ2-1 . . TRBV20-1 CSAPETEQFF TGCAGTGCTCCGGAGACTGAGCAGTTCTTC
TRBJ1-5 . . TRBV9 CASSVDGIDQPQHF TGTGCCAGCAGCGTAGATGGCATTGATCAGCCCCAGCATTTT
TRBJ2-7 TRBD2 . TRBV7-2 CASSFSGSGEQYF TGTGCCAGCAGCTTTAGCGGGTCGGGCGAGCAGTACTTC
TRBJ1-1 . once TRBV19 CASNPDSPMNTEAFF TGTGCCAGTAATCCTGACAGCCCGATGAACACTGAAGCTTTCTTT
TRBJ1-1 TRBD1 . TRBV29-1 CSVEDRVTEAFF TGCAGCGTCGAAGACAGGGTAACTGAAGCTTTCTTT
TRBJ2-7 . . TRBV4-1 CASSQAPSANYYEQYF TGCGCCAGCAGCCAAGCACCGTCAGCGAACTACTACGAGCAGTACTTC
TRBJ1-4 TRBD1 once TRBV11-2 CASSSQGATNEKLFF TGTGCCAGCAGCTCCCAGGGGGCAACTAATGAAAAACTGTTTTTT
TRBJ1-1 . . TRBV5-1 CASSLETVATEAFF TGCGCCAGCAGCTTGGAGACAGTAGCCACTGAAGCTTTCTTT
TRBJ1-1 . once TRBV6-5 CASLGWGEGTEAFF TGTGCCAGCCTCGGATGGGGGGAGGGCACTGAAGCTTTCTTT
TRBJ2-1 . . TRBV2 CASSASNEQFF TGTGCCAGCAGTGCATCAAATGAGCAGTTCTTC
TRBJ1-3 . . TRBV6-5 CASMSVRNTIYF TGTGCCAGCATGAGCGTTAGAAACACCATATATTTT
TRBJ2-7 TRBD2 few TRBV9 CASSFGTSGSVLDEQYF TGTGCCAGCAGCTTCGGGACTAGCGGGAGTGTCCTGGACGAGCAGTACTTC
TRBJ1-5 . . TRBV5-6 CASSFNMHQPQHF TGTGCCAGCAGCTTTAACATGCATCAGCCCCAGCATTTT
TRBJ1-5 TRBD1 . TRBV15 CATSRADRDQPQHF TGTGCCACCAGCAGAGCCGACAGGGACCAGCCCCAGCATTTT
TRBJ2-2 . few TRBV7-2 CASSPRGWRELFF TGTGCCAGCAGCCCCCGAGGGTGGAGGGAGCTGTTTTTT
TRBJ2-5 . . TRBV30 CAWSVGLDGETQYF TGTGCCTGGAGTGTCGGCCTAGACGGTGAGACCCAGTACTTC
TRBJ2-1 TRBD2 . TRBV18 CASSPTGLAGDNEQFF TGTGCCAGCTCACCAACGGGACTAGCGGGAGACAATGAGCAGTTCTTC
TRBJ2-1 . few TRBV11-3 CASSFGGSYNEQFF TGTGCCAGCAGCTTTGGGGGGTCTTACAATGAGCAGTTCTTC